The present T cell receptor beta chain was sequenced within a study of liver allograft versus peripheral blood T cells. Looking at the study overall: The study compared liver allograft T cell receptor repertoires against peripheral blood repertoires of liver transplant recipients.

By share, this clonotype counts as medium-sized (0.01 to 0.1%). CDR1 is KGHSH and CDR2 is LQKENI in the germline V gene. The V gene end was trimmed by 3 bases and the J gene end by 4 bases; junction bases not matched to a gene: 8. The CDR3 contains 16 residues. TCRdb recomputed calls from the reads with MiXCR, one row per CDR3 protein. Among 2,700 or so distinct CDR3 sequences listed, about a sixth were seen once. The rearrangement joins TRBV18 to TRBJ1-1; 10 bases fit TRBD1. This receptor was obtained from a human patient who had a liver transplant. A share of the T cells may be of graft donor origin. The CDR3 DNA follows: TGTGCCAGCTCACCTGGAAGGACAGGGGGAGTCACTGAAGCTTTCTTT. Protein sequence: CASSPGRTGGVTEAFF.